This T cell receptor (beta chain) is from a study of a mutant IDH1 vaccine in newly diagnosed glioma. Study-wide background: Eight vaccine injections were given to patients in weeks 1, 3, 5, 7, 11, 15, 19 and 23. Patients began vaccination 4-6 weeks after radiotherapy alone, or with temozolomide cycles.

General observations from the study: Induction of immune responses by the vaccine occurred in approximately 92% of patients.

The V gene's germline CDR1 is MNHEY and CDR2 SMNVEV (reference sequence). Unmatched junction bases numbered 4, after V lost 6 bases and J lost 0 bases. This CDR3 has 14 amino acids. About this clone itself: Its antigen is not identified.

Sample time point: week 5, during vaccination. One vaccine dose held 300 ug of mutant IDH1 20-mer peptide and came with topical imiquimod. Each of the donors came in with new WHO grade 3 or 4 astrocytomas that were IDH1-mutant and ATRX-lost. TCRdb's table, derived via immunoSEQ multiplex PCR, lists solely in-frame clones and lacks some. The table lists 25,000 to 30,000 clones, more than 80% of them singletons. The specimen comprised PBMCs, sampled from a glioma patient whose treatment included an IDH1 peptide vaccine. The chain joins TRBV27 to TRBJ2-7; 8 bases agree with TRBD1. The sequence was collected from a man between 18 and 35 years old with glioma. The DNA of the CDR3 is TGTGCCAGCAGACACAGGGGGAGCTCCTACGAGCAGTACTTC. Translation: CASRHRGSSYEQYF.